This TCR beta chain was sequenced in a study of blood T cell repertoires in COVID-19. Looked up from germline, CDR1 is LNHDA and CDR2 is SQIVND (reference sequence). Trimming shortened V by 7 bases and J by 4 bases, and 14 bases separated the two germline ends. CDR3 size: 14 residues. Data came from immunoSEQ multiplex PCR; TCRdb stores just in-frame clones and leaves some out. The table has approximately 300,000 clones, 70% to 90% seen once. Cohorts were based on clinical histories the participants reported. The sequencing sample was made of PBMCs or T cells enriched from blood (not recorded which). The V call is TRBV19, the J call TRBJ1-3; D call uncertain. The TCR comes from a woman under 30 who had recovered from COVID-19. CDR3 bases: TGTGCCAGTATCGAGGGAATCGCCGGAAACACCATATATTTT. Its protein product is CASIEGIAGNTIYF.